This T cell receptor (beta chain) stems from a study of CD4 T cells in relation to SARS-CoV-2 and coronaviruses. Clones were sequenced by immunoSEQ multiplex PCR, and TCRdb holds only the in-frame ones, with some missing. This sample has 30,000 to 45,000 clones, with 77% found just once. As regards this clone: Its antigen is currently unknown. Mismatch with germline at one junction end may stem from a read error.

The sequenced sample was memory CD4+ T cells from PBMCs, cultured in vitro. This TCR derives from an adult with COVID-19.

The CDR3 DNA sequence: TGTGCCAGCAGCCTCGAGGCCCGACAGAGCTTC. Its protein is CASSLEARQSF. This chain connects TRBV5-4 to TRBJ2-7, with D possibly matching TRBD1 (5 bases). This CDR3 is 11 amino acids long. CDR1 is SGHNT and CDR2 is YYREEE in the germline V gene (reference sequence).